The sequence of this T cell receptor beta chain was determined in a study of T cell responses to AZD1222 COVID-19 vaccine. The study's findings and limits: The study identified only six AZD1222 recipients as seropositive at baseline. Donors were chiefly white British, with a greater number of females, and clonal diversity was perhaps underestimated.

On this clone: What it binds is unknown.

Data came from immunoSEQ multiplex PCR; TCRdb stores just in-frame clones and leaves some out. The profile shows roughly 50,000 clones, 80% to 90% of them singletons. Germline loops: CDR1 MDHEN, CDR2 SYDVKM. V lost 6 bases and J lost 7; bases outside the gene matches: 14. This CDR3 has 16 amino acids. J is TRBJ2-1 and V is TRBV28, with 8 bases fitting TRBD2. This receptor was identified in an adult who received the AZD1222 COVID-19 vaccine. Source: peripheral blood, taken 28 days after the second AZD1222 dose. The CDR3 region is CASRAVGGGRWNEQFF. CDR3 bases: TGTGCCAGCAGGGCCGTCGGTGGCGGGAGGTGGAATGAGCAGTTCTTC. Full variable domain (outside the CDR3, taken from reference TRBV28 and TRBJ2-1): DVKVTQSSRYLVKRTGEKVFLECVQDMDHENMFWYRQDPGLGLRLIYFSYDVKMKEKGDIPEGYSVSREKKERFSLILESASTNQTSMYLCASRAVGGGRWNEQFFGPGTRLTVL.